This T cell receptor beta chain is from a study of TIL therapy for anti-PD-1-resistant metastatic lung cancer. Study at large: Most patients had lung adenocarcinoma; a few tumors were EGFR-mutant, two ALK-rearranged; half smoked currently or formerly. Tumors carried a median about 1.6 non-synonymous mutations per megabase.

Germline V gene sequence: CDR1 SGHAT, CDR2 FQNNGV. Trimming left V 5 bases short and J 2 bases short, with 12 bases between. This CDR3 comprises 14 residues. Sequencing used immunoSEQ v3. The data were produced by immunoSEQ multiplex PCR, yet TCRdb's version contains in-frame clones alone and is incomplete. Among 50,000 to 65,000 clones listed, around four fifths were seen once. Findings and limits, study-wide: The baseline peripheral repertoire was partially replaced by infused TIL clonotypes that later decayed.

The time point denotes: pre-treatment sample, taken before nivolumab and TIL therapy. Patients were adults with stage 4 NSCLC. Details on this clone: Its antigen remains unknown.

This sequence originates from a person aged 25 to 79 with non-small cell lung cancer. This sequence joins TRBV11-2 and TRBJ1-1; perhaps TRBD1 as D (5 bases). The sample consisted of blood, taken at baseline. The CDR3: CASSPWTINTEAFF. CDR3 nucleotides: TGTGCCAGCAGCCCATGGACAATCAACACTGAAGCTTTCTTT.